The 15 T cell receptor beta chains listed next were all sequenced from one sample in a study of blood T cell repertoires in COVID-19. Measured with immunoSEQ multiplex PCR; TCRdb has only the in-frame clones, and not every one. The repertoire consists of about 300,000 clones, with around 90% occurring once and the leading ten covering 6.8%. Specimen: peripheral blood. These receptors all stem from a woman aged 25 to 45 with COVID-19, enrolled during active disease.

The rearrangement uses TRBV6-5 and TRBJ1-2; unclear D gene. V lost 7 bases and J lost 0, with 12 bases in between. Germline CDR1 MNHEY, CDR2 SVGAGI. This CDR3 contains 14 residues. For the CDR3, the DNA is TGTGCCAGCAACGGAGGGAGGCCTAACTATGGCTACACCTTC. Translation gives CASNGGRPNYGYTF.

This clone was observed a single time. The chain recombines TRBV10-2 with TRBJ2-5; possible D gene TRBD2, 5 bases. From germline, CDR1 is WSHSY and CDR2 SAAADI. The CDR3 has 14 residues. V lost 4 bases and J lost 4, with 13 bases in between. CDR3 protein: CASSGRGYGETQYF. The CDR3 region has the DNA TGCGCCAGCAGTGGCCGCGGGTACGGAGAGACCCAGTACTTC.

The chain is built from TRBV19 and TRBJ1-5; tentative D call: TRBD1 (6 bases). There are 14 residues in the CDR3. The germline V gene encodes CDR1 LNHDA and CDR2 SQIVND (reference sequence). Trimming took off 5 bases at V and 7 bases at J, with 15 bases between the two ends. CDR3 in amino acids: CASSSNREGQPQHF. As DNA, the CDR3 is TGTGCCAGTAGTTCAAACAGGGAGGGCCAGCCCCAGCATTTT.

This clone was seen just once. J is TRBJ2-7 and V is TRBV10-1; 13 nucleotides line up with TRBD2. Losses at the gene ends were 5 bases for V and 2 bases for J; bases not matched to a gene: 3. Germline lookup yields CDR1 WNHNN and CDR2 SYGVQD (reference sequence). This CDR3 has 15 amino acids. Here the CDR3 reads CASSLGLAGPYEQYF. The CDR3, as DNA: TGCGCCAGCAGTCTGGGACTAGCGGGACCCTACGAGCAGTACTTC.

The chain is built from TRBV6-2 or TRBV6-3 and TRBJ2-5, with a tentative D call TRBD2 (5 bases). Germline CDR1 MNHEY, CDR2 SVGEGT. Trimming stripped 2 bases from V and 5 bases from J, with 15 bases between. The CDR3 is 15 residues long. The CDR3 spells CASSYPRAGEETQYF. In nucleotides, the CDR3 is TGTGCCAGCAGTTACCCCCGGGCGGGTGAGGAGACCCAGTACTTC.

J is TRBJ2-7 and V is TRBV9; TRBD2 aligns across 9 bases. Germline-derived CDR1 and CDR2 are SGDLS and YYNGEE. The CDR3 has 16 amino acids. V trimming: 0 bases; J trimming: 4 bases; junction bases outside the gene matches: 8. The CDR3 nucleotides are TGTGCCAGCAGCGTAGGTGGGACTAGCAGCCCGTACGAGCAGTACTTC. This gives the protein CASSVGGTSSPYEQYF.

The chain couples TRBV11-2 to TRBJ2-7; 11 bases match TRBD2. This CDR3 comprises 14 residues. The V and J ends lost 4 bases and 4 bases, in that order; junction bases with no gene match: 3. Looked up from germline, CDR1 is SGHAT and CDR2 is FQNNGV. CDR3 DNA sequence: TGTGCCAGCAGCTACGGGACTAGCGGTTACGAGCAGTACTTC. It is translated as CASSYGTSGYEQYF.

The chain carries TRBV21-1 and TRBJ1-5; the table calls TRBD1, which could not be checked here. TRBV21-1 is deemed a pseudogene. This CDR3 region has 15 residues. CDR3 loop: CASSKYDRPNQPQHF. The DNA of the CDR3 is TGTGCCAGCAGCAAATACGACAGACCCAATCAGCCCCAGCATTTT.

The chain recombines TRBV4-3 with TRBJ1-5; TRBD1 might be the D (6 bases). Trimming shortened V by 1 base and J by 6 bases, and 10 bases separated the two germline ends. The length of the CDR3 is 14 residues. CDR1 is LGHNA and CDR2 is YSLEER in the germline V gene. The CDR3 protein is CASSQVYRVQPQHF. DNA of the CDR3: TGCGCCAGCAGCCAAGTCTACAGGGTTCAGCCCCAGCATTTT.

The chain is built from TRBV7-6 and TRBJ1-1; unclear D gene. V lost 5 bases to trimming and J lost 0 bases, with 7 bases between them. The CDR3 is 13 amino acids. The V gene's germline CDR1 is SGHVS and CDR2 FNYEAQ. Written as DNA, the CDR3 is TGTGCCAGCAGCCCACAGATGAACACTGAAGCTTTCTTT. As protein: CASSPQMNTEAFF.

The J gene is TRBJ2-2, the V gene TRBV7-3; no firm D call. The CDR3 has 13 residues. The V end lost 7 bases, the J end lost 6 bases, and 12 bases lay between the germline ends. The germline V gene has CDR1 SGHTA and CDR2 FQGTGA. CDR3: CASKATRAGELFF. In DNA form, the CDR3 reads TGTGCCAGCAAAGCTACCCGCGCCGGGGAGCTGTTTTTT.

The V gene is TRBV9, the J gene TRBJ1-6, with a weak D call TRBD1 (5 bases). V dropped 2 bases and J dropped 8 bases, with 11 bases sitting between them. The germline V gene encodes CDR1 SGDLS and CDR2 YYNGEE. This CDR3 contains 14 residues. For the CDR3, the DNA is TGTGCCAGCAGCGTGTTCGACAGCCATTCACCCCTCCACTTT. Its translation is CASSVFDSHSPLHF.

This sequence joins TRBV19 and TRBJ2-1; 7 bases fit TRBD2. The CDR3 length is 16 residues. V lost 3 bases and J lost 0; bases outside the gene matches: 5. Germline CDR1 LNHDA, CDR2 SQIVND (reference sequence). CDR3 DNA sequence: TGTGCCAGTAGTATGTGGCGGGGGAGCTCCTACAATGAGCAGTTCTTC. Amino acids: CASSMWRGSSYNEQFF.

As for this clone: Other DNA sequences from this sample encode an identical CDR3 as well. CDR3 sequence: CATSSLRNTEAFF. CDR3 bases: TGTGCCACCAGCAGCCTAAGGAACACTGAAGCTTTCTTT. The V call is TRBV15, the J call TRBJ1-1; D gene ambiguous. Trimming removed 3 bases at V and 1 base at J, with 6 bases between. The CDR3 consists of 13 residues. Germline CDR1 is LNHNV and CDR2 is YYDKDF (reference sequence).

The rearrangement links TRBV30 to TRBJ1-3; D unresolved. This CDR3 has 12 residues. Germline-derived CDR1 and CDR2 are GTSNPN and SVGIG (reference sequence). V was clipped by 4 bases and J by 2 bases, with 6 bases between them. CDR3: CAWMGAGNTIYF. The DNA for the CDR3 is TGTGCCTGGATGGGAGCTGGAAACACCATATATTTT.